This entry is about one T cell receptor (beta chain). Its antigen is not known. Each patient's relapse followed autologous stem cell transplantation, and brentuximab vedotin exposure varied. The assay was immunoSEQ multiplex PCR, and TCRdb's table has in-frame clones only and misses some. This sample has more than 45,000 clones; approximately 89% occur once, and the top ten carry 10%. The record originates from a study of PD-1 blockade in classical Hodgkin lymphoma. Study observations and caveats: At C4D1, TCR diversity had climbed significantly for CD4+ cells, though not for CD8+ cells. TCR diversity at baseline was reported to be reduced in newly diagnosed patients relative to healthy donors.

This CDR3 spans 13 amino acids. The germline V and J ends were trimmed by 4 bases and 5 bases, with 14 bases remaining between them. Germline lookup yields CDR1 SQVTM and CDR2 ANQGSEA. This TCR derives from a human donor with classical Hodgkin lymphoma. The chain combines TRBV29-1 with TRBJ2-5; D may be TRBD1 (5 bases). This specimen was peripheral blood mononuclear cells (PBMCs), taken before the second cycle of nivolumab. CDR3 sequence reads: CSVGAGLLETQYF. The CDR3 coding sequence is TGCAGCGTTGGGGCAGGGCTTTTGGAGACCCAGTACTTC. Full variable domain (remainder filled in from reference TRBV29-1 and TRBJ2-5): SAVISQKPSRDICQRGTSLTIQCQVDSQVTMMFWYRQQPGQSLTLIATANQGSEATYESGFVIDKFPISRPNLTFSTLTVSNMSPEDSSIYLCSVGAGLLETQYFGPGTRLLVL.